The 11 T cell receptor beta chains in this list originate from one sample, sequenced in a study of CXCR3 chemokines and chemotherapy response in bladder cancer. TCRdb re-derived calls from the PCR reads in MiXCR, one entry per CDR3 protein. This sample has over 5,000 distinct CDR3 sequences, with roughly an eighth found just once. Sample collection was performed from a patient whose treatment included neoadjuvant chemotherapy. The receptors come from a human donor with bladder cancer that responded to neoadjuvant chemotherapy.

This clonotype was seen at least ten times. The chain has TRBV30 and TRBJ2-3; D ambiguous. The CDR3 consists of 11 residues. The V gene lost 2 bases and the J gene lost 0 bases, with 0 bases spanning the gap. Germline V gene sequence: CDR1 GTSNPN, CDR2 SVGIG (reference sequence). For the CDR3, the DNA is TGTGCCTGGAGTAGCACAGATACGCAGTATTTT. This codes for CAWSSTDTQYF.

At least ten counts were recorded for this clonotype. The V and J genes are TRBV6-5 and TRBJ2-5; weak D call: TRBD2 (6 bases). V lost 5 bases and J 8 bases, leaving 18 bases between the germline ends. This CDR3 is built from 14 residues. From germline, CDR1 is MNHEY and CDR2 SVGAGI. The CDR3, as DNA: TGTGCCAGCAGTCCCGCCCGACTAGGTCGAACCCAGTACTTC. This translates into CASSPARLGRTQYF.

V gene TRBV10-3 combines with J gene TRBJ1-5; possible D gene TRBD1, 5 bases. V was cut by 11 bases and J by 7 bases, with 27 bases left in between. Germline values: CDR1 ENHRY, CDR2 SYGVKD. The CDR3 is made up of 16 amino acids. CDR3 residues: CAAQGAGEGYRQPQHF. The CDR3 DNA follows: TGTGCCGCTCAAGGAGCCGGGGAGGGGTACCGGCAGCCCCAGCATTTT.

This clonotype is medium-sized by share. The chain has TRBV29-1 and TRBJ2-1; possible D gene TRBD1, 5 bases. The V gene lost 3 bases and the J gene lost 4 bases, with 16 bases spanning the gap. The CDR3 spans 15 residues. Germline V lookup: CDR1 SQVTM, CDR2 ANQGSEA. This chain's CDR3 is CSVEWGSPLYNEQFF. The CDR3 region has the DNA TGCAGCGTTGAGTGGGGCAGCCCTTTATACAATGAGCAGTTCTTC.

This clonotype was counted ten times or more. DNA of the CDR3: TGTGCCTGGAAATACGGCGTCTCACCCCTCCACTTT. Amino acid sequence: CAWKYGVSPLHF. The chain combines TRBV30 with TRBJ1-6, with D uncertain. The CDR3 has 12 amino acids. CDR1 is GTSNPN and CDR2 is SVGIG in the germline V gene (reference sequence). Trimming took 4 bases from V and 10 from J, leaving 11 bases between them.

This clonotype is termed medium-sized (0.01 to 0.1%). The DNA for the CDR3 is TGTGCCAGTACCCGGTCAGGGGGCGATAACTATGGCTACACCTTC. This translates into CASTRSGGDNYGYTF. The chain joins TRBV19 to TRBJ1-2, with 8 positions matching TRBD1. The ends lost 7 bases at V and 1 base at J; junction bases unmatched: 8. Per germline, CDR1 LNHDA and CDR2 SQIVND (reference sequence). There are 15 residues in the CDR3.

CDR3 residues: CASSLLETQYF. CDR3 nucleotide sequence: TGTGCCAGCAGCTTATTAGAGACCCAGTACTTC. The rearrangement links TRBV11-3 to TRBJ2-5; D is ambiguous. The CDR3 sequence is 11 residues long. Deletions cut 2 bases from V and 4 bases from J, with 2 bases between. Germline values: CDR1 SGHNT, CDR2 YENEEA. The complete variable domain, with remaining parts taken from reference TRBV11-3 and TRBJ2-5, reads EAGVVQSPRYKIIEKKQPVAFWCNPISGHNTLYWYLQNLGQGPELLIRYENEEAVDDSQLPKDRFSAERLKGVDSTLKIQPAELGDSAVYLCASSLLETQYFGPGTRLLVL.

This clonotype was detected once. The chain carries TRBV19 and TRBJ2-3; 14 bases are shared with TRBD2. CDR3 length: 18 residues. Germline V gives CDR1 LNHDA, CDR2 SQIVND (reference sequence). With 6 bases clipped from V and 4 bases from J, the junction kept 12 bases outside the gene matches. The CDR3 DNA follows: TGTGCCAGTAGAGTCGGGACTAGCGGGAGTTCAAGCCCAGATACGCAGTATTTT. Protein: CASRVGTSGSSSPDTQYF.

The chain carries TRBV11-3 and TRBJ2-5; weak D call: TRBD1 (6 bases). V shed 1 base and J shed 5 bases, with 14 bases lying between them. CDR1 SGHNT and CDR2 YENEEA come from the germline V gene. The CDR3 is 15 amino acids. CDR3 sequence (DNA): TGTGCCAGCAGCTTAGGTCAGGGGCCGGACGAGACCCAGTACTTC. Translated: CASSLGQGPDETQYF.

Judged by abundance, this clonotype is medium-sized. The rearrangement joins TRBV7-9 to TRBJ1-1; no reliable D call. The CDR3 consists of 13 residues. Germline V CDR1 and CDR2: SEHNR, FQNEAQ (reference sequence). V shed 2 bases and J shed 1 base, with 5 bases lying between them. As DNA, the CDR3 is TGTGCCAGCAGCTTAAGTGGGAACACTGAAGCTTTCTTT. Translated: CASSLSGNTEAFF.

This clonotype showed up many times. J is TRBJ2-6 and V is TRBV30; a weak D match, TRBD1 (6 bases). Trimming stripped 8 bases from V and 3 bases from J, with 17 bases between. Germline CDR1 is GTSNPN and CDR2 is SVGIG (reference sequence). The CDR3 spans 15 residues. The DNA for the CDR3 is TGTGCCGGATCGAGGGACACCTTTGGGGCCAACGTCCTGACTTTC. This codes for CAGSRDTFGANVLTF.